Each of the 16 T cell receptor beta chains below was sequenced from the same sample in a study of blood T cell repertoires in COVID-19 (dated by TCRdb to about 2020). Libraries were built with the immunoSEQ multiplex PCR assay. Here the immuneACCESS table is served through TCRdb, limited to in-frame sequences with V and J called. Missing clones are a known gap in these copies; in checked studies unresolved V genes cover under half, and the rest lacks a known reason. The sample records 290,000 or so clones, roughly 80% of which are singletons. The biggest ten clones account for more than 4% of the sample. The specimen sequenced was PBMCs or T cells enriched from blood (not recorded which). These receptors were taken from a middle-aged man who had been exposed to COVID-19.

This clone was observed once. The J gene is TRBJ1-1, the V gene TRBV9, with a tentative D call TRBD1 (6 bases). Trimming removed 0 bases at V and 1 base at J, with 10 bases between. The CDR3 runs 15 residues. Germline-derived CDR1 and CDR2 are SGDLS and YYNGEE. The CDR3: CASSVGQGSNTEAFF. Written as DNA, the CDR3 is TGTGCCAGCAGCGTAGGCCAGGGGTCGAACACTGAAGCTTTCTTT.

This clone was counted between two and nine times. V gene TRBV6-4 combines with J gene TRBJ2-1; D call uncertain. Germline lookup yields CDR1 MRHNA and CDR2 SNTAGT. Trimming took off 0 bases at V and 3 bases at J, with 12 bases between the two ends. The CDR3 is 16 amino acids. The DNA of the CDR3 is TGTGCCAGCAGTGACTCGTCGCGGCAGTACTACAATGAGCAGTTCTTC. It is translated as CASSDSSRQYYNEQFF.

This chain connects TRBV24-1 to TRBJ1-5, with 10 positions matching TRBD1. V lost 9 bases to trimming and J lost 6 bases; unmatched junction nucleotides: 10. CDR1 KGHDR and CDR2 SFDVKD come from the germline V gene. There are 15 residues in the CDR3. The CDR3 DNA sequence: TGTGCCACCTCACCCGGGACAGGGGTTGCTCAGCCCCAGCATTTT. Its translation is CATSPGTGVAQPQHF.

The V and J genes are TRBV6-5 and TRBJ1-1; D gene uncertain. The CDR3 runs 14 residues. CDR1 is MNHEY, CDR2 SVGAGI, per germline. The V gene lost 7 bases and the J gene lost 4 bases, with 16 bases spanning the gap. CDR3: CASTVVGAGTEAFF. The CDR3 DNA reads TGTGCCAGCACGGTAGTGGGCGCGGGCACTGAAGCTTTCTTT.

The sample holds a few counts of this clone. This chain uses TRBV12-3 or TRBV12-4 with TRBJ1-4; D is undetermined. The V end was cut by 5 bases, the J end by 8 bases, with 12 bases between. The CDR3 covers 13 residues. CDR3 bases: TGTGCCAGCAGTCTTAATGCGGGGGAAAAACTGTTTTTT. This gives the protein CASSLNAGEKLFF.

The CDR3 sequence: CATGGNQAFTDTQYF. In DNA, the CDR3 is TGTGCCACCGGAGGGAATCAAGCCTTCACAGATACGCAGTATTTT. The chain couples TRBV10-3 to TRBJ2-3, with D possibly being TRBD2 (6 bases). The CDR3 spans 15 residues. Looked up from germline, CDR1 is ENHRY and CDR2 is SYGVKD. V was clipped by 10 bases and J by 2 bases, with 19 bases between them.

V is TRBV7-9 and J is TRBJ2-2; no clear D. This CDR3 is 16 amino acids long. Trimming shortened V by 7 bases and J by 6 bases, and 21 bases separated the two germline ends. CDR1 is SEHNR, CDR2 FQNEAQ, per germline (reference sequence). CDR3 amino acids: CASTKWVDWYPGELFF. CDR3 DNA sequence: TGTGCCAGCACCAAATGGGTTGACTGGTATCCCGGGGAGCTGTTTTTT.

This clone showed up just once. The chain joins TRBV11-3 to TRBJ2-1; D ambiguous. V was pared by 0 bases and J by 0 bases, with 9 bases between. The length of the CDR3 is 16 residues. The V gene's germline CDR1 is SGHNT and CDR2 YENEEA. CDR3 amino acids: CASSLELGSSYNEQFF. In nucleotides, the CDR3 is TGTGCCAGCAGCTTAGAGTTGGGCAGCTCCTACAATGAGCAGTTCTTC. Combining the CDR3 with reference TRBV11-3 and TRBJ2-1 gives the whole variable domain EAGVVQSPRYKIIEKKQPVAFWCNPISGHNTLYWYLQNLGQGPELLIRYENEEAVDDSQLPKDRFSAERLKGVDSTLKIQPAELGDSAVYLCASSLELGSSYNEQFFGPGTRLTVL.

The gene calls are TRBV27 and TRBJ1-2, with D possibly being TRBD1 (5 bases). The length of the CDR3 is 13 residues. V gave up 5 bases and J gave up 5 bases, with 12 bases separating them. Germline lookup yields CDR1 MNHEY and CDR2 SMNVEV (reference sequence). The CDR3 nucleotides read TGTGCCAGCAGTCGGACATCTATATATGGCTACACCTTC. It encodes CASSRTSIYGYTF.

This clone was seen a single time. V gene TRBV6-5 combines with J gene TRBJ1-6; D not certain. This CDR3 region has 12 residues. Germline V gene data show CDR1 as MNHEY and CDR2 as SVGAGI. Trimming pared 6 bases from V and 7 bases from J, leaving 7 bases between. The DNA for the CDR3 is TGTGCCAGCAGCCCCCCAAATTCACCCCTCCACTTT. This sequence encodes CASSPPNSPLHF.

In this sample, this clone turned up a few times. The chain uses TRBV21-1 and TRBJ2-3; the table assigns TRBD1, which was not confirmed against the DNA. TRBV21-1 is shown as a pseudogene. The CDR3 is 15 residues long. CDR3 DNA sequence: TGTGCCAGCGACAGGGCGGGTTACTGTTTGGCTACGCAGTATTTT. Residues: CASDRAGYCLATQYF.

CDR3 sequence (DNA): TGTGCCAGCCCGGGTAACTTTAACTATGGCTACACCTTC. Translating gives CASPGNFNYGYTF. V is TRBV2 and J is TRBJ1-2; no firm D call. This CDR3 region has 13 residues. Germline assignment: CDR1 SNHLY and CDR2 FYNNEI. Trimming cost V 8 bases and J 1 base, with 11 bases left between them.

The chain couples TRBV29-1 to TRBJ2-3, with TRBD2 matching over 7 bases. The CDR3 has 14 residues. V lost 7 bases to trimming and J lost 6 bases; unmatched junction nucleotides: 13. CDR1 SQVTM and CDR2 ANQGSEA come from the germline V gene. The CDR3 here is CSAPSGGDIDTQYF. DNA of the CDR3: TGCAGCGCCCCTAGCGGAGGGGATATTGATACGCAGTATTTT.

The chain has TRBV21-1 and TRBJ2-1; the table's D call, TRBD2, has no DNA check behind it. TRBV21-1 is a pseudogene. This CDR3 has 16 residues. CDR3 DNA: TGTGCCAGCAGCAGGAGAAACCACCCCTTGTACAATGAGCAGTTCTTC. Amino acid sequence: CASSRRNHPLYNEQFF.

The chain joins TRBV2 to TRBJ1-6, with 8 bases that match TRBD1. The ends lost 8 bases at V and 0 bases at J; junction bases unmatched: 3. The CDR3 loop spans 15 amino acids. CDR1 and CDR2 (germline): SNHLY, FYNNEI. The CDR3 loop reads CASLGTGSYNSPLHF. In nucleotides, the CDR3 is TGTGCCAGCTTGGGGACAGGCTCCTATAATTCACCCCTCCACTTT.

The rearrangement uses TRBV18 and TRBJ1-6; D ambiguous. From germline, CDR1 is KGHSH and CDR2 LQKENI. The CDR3 sequence is 15 residues long. Trimming cost V 3 bases and J 4 bases, with 10 bases left between them. The CDR3 loop reads CASSPSSGYNSPLHF. DNA of the CDR3: TGTGCCAGCTCACCTTCGAGCGGGTATAATTCACCCCTCCACTTT.